This T cell receptor beta chain was profiled in a study of blood T cell repertoires in COVID-19. In the study overall: Italy, Spain and the United States were the sources of the convalescent and acute COVID-19 samples. T cells, B-cell-depleted T cells, or PBMCs supplied cDNA or gDNA.

Deletions cut 2 bases from V and 0 bases from J, with 14 bases between. The CDR3 covers 17 residues. The V gene's germline CDR1 is MNHEY and CDR2 SVGEGT. Under the authors' procedure: Nucleated cell number was recorded as an estimate derived from reference gene primer amplification. Profiling relied on immunoSEQ multiplex PCR, and the TCRdb table lists in-frame clones only, not all of them. The DNA gave D and trimming, while V, J and clone size come from that table. This table has under 150,000 clones, roughly four fifths appearing once. The sequence derives from a woman over 75 with active or convalescent COVID-19. Sequenced material: peripheral blood. This chain connects TRBV6-2 or TRBV6-3 to TRBJ2-1, with D possibly TRBD2 on 6 matching bases. This chain's CDR3 is CASSYGYRGNSYNEQFF. The CDR3 bases are TGTGCCAGCAGTTACGGTTATCGGGGGAACTCCTACAATGAGCAGTTCTTC.